This TCR beta chain was retrieved from a study of blood T cell repertoires in COVID-19. This CDR3 is built from 15 residues. The germline V gene encodes CDR1 LNHNV and CDR2 YYDKDF (reference sequence). Deletions cut 0 bases from V and 4 bases from J, with 13 bases between. In the original processing: Amplification with reference gene primers provided the estimates of nucleated cell counts. The repertoire was sequenced with immunoSEQ multiplex PCR; TCRdb's copy has only in-frame clones and lacks some. Clone size and the V and J calls come from that table; the DNA yielded D and trimming. The sample lists roughly 220,000 clones; roughly 88% were seen once.

The receptor was derived from a woman in her forties or fifties with acute COVID-19. V gene TRBV15 combines with J gene TRBJ2-7, with TRBD2 as a possible D gene (6 bases). The sequenced material came from PBMCs or T cells enriched from blood (not recorded which). DNA for the CDR3: TGTGCCACCAGCAGAGATCTTCCGGGAGAGTACGAGCAGTACTTC. Translating it yields CATSRDLPGEYEQYF.